One and the same sample provided the 11 T cell receptor beta chains below, sequenced in a study of blood T cell repertoires in COVID-19 (dated by TCRdb to the early 2020s). Preparation of the library involved the immunoSEQ multiplex PCR assay. The immuneACCESS repertoire file appears here via TCRdb, limited to in-frame rearrangements. These files lack a portion of the clones; in checked studies, under half of the deficit traces to unresolved V genes, and the cause of the others is not known. A total of 150,000 or so clones appear in this sample, roughly four fifths of them only once. Together, the top ten hold 9.5% to 13% of the sample. Sequencing was done on a sample of peripheral blood. These receptors all come from a woman aged 60 to 75 with COVID-19, enrolled during active disease.

The V and J genes are TRBV27 and TRBJ1-1; D perhaps matches TRBD1 (5 bases). CDR1 and CDR2 (germline): MNHEY, SMNVEV (reference sequence). V lost 6 bases and J lost 5, with 10 bases in between. This CDR3 region has 12 residues. The CDR3 DNA sequence: TGTGCCAGCAGCTGGGGGGGGACTGAAGCTTTCTTT. It yields the protein CASSWGGTEAFF.

DNA for the CDR3: TGTGCCACCAGTGATCCTCTAGACAGGGAAGGAGAAAAGAGCTCCTATAATTCACCCCTCCACTTT. Protein: CATSDPLDREGEKSSYNSPLHF. This chain uses TRBV24-1 with TRBJ1-6, with TRBD1 matching 7 bases. V lost 3 bases to trimming and J lost 0 bases; unmatched junction nucleotides: 19. This CDR3 is 22 amino acids long. Looked up from germline, CDR1 is KGHDR and CDR2 is SFDVKD.

The gene calls are TRBV5-8 and TRBJ1-6; no definite D call. V shed 6 bases and J shed 8 bases, with 18 bases lying between them. Germline V gene lookup returns CDR1 SGHTS and CDR2 YDEGEE. This CDR3 spans 15 amino acids. The DNA of the CDR3 is TGTGCCAGCACCCTGGGTCGGTTCCGGGATTCACCCCTCCACTTT. Encoded protein: CASTLGRFRDSPLHF.

This chain connects TRBV29-1 to TRBJ2-3, with D unclear. There are 11 residues in the CDR3. Germline lookup yields CDR1 SQVTM and CDR2 ANQGSEA. The germline V and J ends were trimmed by 7 bases and 1 base, with 6 bases remaining between them. The CDR3 loop is CSDSRTDTQYF. For the CDR3, the DNA is TGCAGCGACTCTCGCACAGATACGCAGTATTTT.

The chain links TRBV2 to TRBJ2-2; 9 bases match TRBD1. Germline CDR1 SNHLY, CDR2 FYNNEI. CDR3 size: 14 residues. Unmatched junction bases numbered 6, after V lost 8 bases and J lost 5 bases. For the CDR3, the DNA is TGTGCCAGCTTGGGACAGGGAACTACCGGGGAGCTGTTTTTT. Translating it yields CASLGQGTTGELFF.

This chain uses TRBV11-3 with TRBJ2-1; 8 bases agree with TRBD1. J was trimmed by 9 bases and V by 3 bases; bases with no gene match: 7. The germline CDR1 and CDR2 sequences are SGHNT and YENEEA. CDR3 length: 14 amino acids. The CDR3 here is CASSFISGGGEQFF. CDR3 sequence (DNA): TGTGCCAGCAGCTTCATATCAGGGGGCGGTGAGCAGTTCTTC.

The chain links TRBV10-3 to TRBJ1-3, with 7 bases matching TRBD1. CDR3 length equals 14 residues. The V segment lost 2 bases and the J segment 8 bases; nucleotides outside the gene matches: 6. The V gene's germline CDR1 is ENHRY and CDR2 SYGVKD. The CDR3 sequence: CAISEPRQGYTIYF. The CDR3 DNA follows: TGTGCCATCAGTGAGCCCCGACAGGGCTACACCATATATTTT.

The chain couples TRBV19 to TRBJ1-1; 8 bases align to TRBD1. Germline lookup yields CDR1 LNHDA and CDR2 SQIVND (reference sequence). The CDR3 runs 14 residues. J was trimmed by 4 bases and V by 6 bases; bases with no gene match: 7. This chain's CDR3 is CASSPVQGATEAFF. The DNA for the CDR3 is TGTGCCAGTAGCCCCGTTCAGGGGGCCACTGAAGCTTTCTTT.

The V call is TRBV7-9, the J call TRBJ2-1; the D gene is possibly TRBD1 (5 bases). CDR1 is SEHNR, CDR2 FQNEAQ, per germline (reference sequence). CDR3 length: 11 amino acids. Trimming pared 3 bases from V and 16 bases from J, leaving 13 bases between. CDR3 loop: CASSFQGNGFF. In DNA form, the CDR3 reads TGTGCCAGCAGCTTCCAGGGTAACGGCTTCTTC. Full variable domain (remainder filled in from reference TRBV7-9 and TRBJ2-1): DTGVSQNPRHKITKRGQNVTFRCDPISEHNRLYWYRQTLGQGPEFLTYFQNEAQLEKSRLLSDRFSAERPKGSFSTLEIQRTEQGDSAMYLCASSFQGNGFFGPGTRLTVL.

The V call is TRBV24-1, the J call TRBJ2-1; 8 bases are shared with TRBD2. The CDR3 loop spans 17 amino acids. Germline loops: CDR1 KGHDR, CDR2 SFDVKD. Unmatched junction bases numbered 7, after V lost 1 base and J lost 3 bases. CDR3 nucleotide sequence: TGTGCCACCAGTGATTTATACCGGGGGGGCCTCTACAATGAGCAGTTCTTC. Amino acid sequence: CATSDLYRGGLYNEQFF.

The V call is TRBV14, the J call TRBJ2-5; TRBD1 might be the D (7 bases). The CDR3 extends over 17 amino acids. Trimming removed 3 bases at V and 0 bases at J, with 17 bases between. The germline V gene encodes CDR1 SGHDN and CDR2 FVKESK. This chain's CDR3 is CASSHRGLDRDQETQYF. CDR3 coding DNA: TGTGCCAGCAGCCACCGGGGACTCGACAGGGACCAAGAGACCCAGTACTTC.